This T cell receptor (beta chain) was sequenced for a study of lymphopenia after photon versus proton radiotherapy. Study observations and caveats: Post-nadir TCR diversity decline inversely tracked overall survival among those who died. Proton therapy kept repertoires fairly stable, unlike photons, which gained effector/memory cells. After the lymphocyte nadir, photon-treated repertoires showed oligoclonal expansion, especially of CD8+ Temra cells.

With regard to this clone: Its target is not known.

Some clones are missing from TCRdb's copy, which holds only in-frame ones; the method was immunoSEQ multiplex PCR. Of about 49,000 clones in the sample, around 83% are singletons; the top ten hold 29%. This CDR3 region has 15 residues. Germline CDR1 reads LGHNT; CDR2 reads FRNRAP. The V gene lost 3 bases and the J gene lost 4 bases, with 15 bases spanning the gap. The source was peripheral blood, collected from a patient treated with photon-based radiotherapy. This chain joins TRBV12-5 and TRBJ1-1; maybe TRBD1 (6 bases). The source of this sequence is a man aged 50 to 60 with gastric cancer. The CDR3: CASGLGQPGGTEAFF. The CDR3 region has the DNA TGTGCTAGTGGTTTAGGACAGCCTGGCGGCACTGAAGCTTTCTTT.